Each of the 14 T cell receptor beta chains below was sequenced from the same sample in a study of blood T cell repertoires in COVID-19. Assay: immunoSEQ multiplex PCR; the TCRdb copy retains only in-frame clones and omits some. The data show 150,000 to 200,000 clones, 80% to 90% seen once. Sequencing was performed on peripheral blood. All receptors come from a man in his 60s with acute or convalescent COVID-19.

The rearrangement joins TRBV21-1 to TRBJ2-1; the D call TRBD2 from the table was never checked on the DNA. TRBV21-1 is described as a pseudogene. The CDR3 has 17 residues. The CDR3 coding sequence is TGTGCCAGCAGCTTCCCCCCCCGAGCGAGAGCCCCGAATGAGCAGTTCTTC. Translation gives CASSFPPRARAPNEQFF.

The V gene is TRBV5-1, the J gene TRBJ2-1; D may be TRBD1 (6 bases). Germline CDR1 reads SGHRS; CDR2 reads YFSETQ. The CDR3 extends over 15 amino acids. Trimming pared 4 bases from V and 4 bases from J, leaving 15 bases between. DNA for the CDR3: TGCGCCAGCAGCCCCTCCGGGACAAGGTACAATGAGCAGTTCTTC. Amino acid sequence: CASSPSGTRYNEQFF. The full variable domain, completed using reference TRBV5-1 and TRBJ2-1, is KAGVTQTPRYLIKTRGQQVTLSCSPISGHRSVSWYQQTPGQGLQFLFEYFSETQRNKGNFPGRFSGRQFSNSRSEMNVSTLELGDSALYLCASSPSGTRYNEQFFGPGTRLTVL.

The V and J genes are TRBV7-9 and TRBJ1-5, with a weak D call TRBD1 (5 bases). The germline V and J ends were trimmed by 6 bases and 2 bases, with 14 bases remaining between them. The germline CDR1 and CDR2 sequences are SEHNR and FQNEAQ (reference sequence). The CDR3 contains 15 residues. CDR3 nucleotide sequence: TGTGCCAGCAGTCCGGGGGACGGTGGCAATCAGCCCCAGCATTTT. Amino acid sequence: CASSPGDGGNQPQHF.

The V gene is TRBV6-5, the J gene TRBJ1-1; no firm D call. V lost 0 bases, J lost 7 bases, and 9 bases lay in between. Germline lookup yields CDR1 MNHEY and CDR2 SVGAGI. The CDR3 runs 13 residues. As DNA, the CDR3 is TGTGCCAGCAGTTACTCTCCCCTCAGTGAAGCTTTCTTT. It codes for CASSYSPLSEAFF.

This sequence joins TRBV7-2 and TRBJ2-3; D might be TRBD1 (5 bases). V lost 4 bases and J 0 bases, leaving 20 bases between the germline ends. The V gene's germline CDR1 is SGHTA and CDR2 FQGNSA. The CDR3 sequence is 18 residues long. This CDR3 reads CASSSRPRQSPSTDTQYF. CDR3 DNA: TGTGCCAGCAGCTCCCGCCCCCGACAGAGTCCTAGCACAGATACGCAGTATTTT.

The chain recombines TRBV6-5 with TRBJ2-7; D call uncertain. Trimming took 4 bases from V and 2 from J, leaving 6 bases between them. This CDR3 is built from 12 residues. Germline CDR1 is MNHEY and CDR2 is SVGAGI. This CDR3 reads CASSSGPYEQYF. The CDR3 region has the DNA TGTGCCAGCAGTTCTGGGCCCTACGAGCAGTACTTC.

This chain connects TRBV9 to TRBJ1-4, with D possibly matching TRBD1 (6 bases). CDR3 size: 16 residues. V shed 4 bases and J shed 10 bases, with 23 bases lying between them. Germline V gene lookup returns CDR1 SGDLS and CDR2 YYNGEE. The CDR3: CASSKRDTRPMGKLFF. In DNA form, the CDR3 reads TGTGCCAGCAGCAAGAGGGACACACGACCGATGGGAAAACTGTTTTTT.

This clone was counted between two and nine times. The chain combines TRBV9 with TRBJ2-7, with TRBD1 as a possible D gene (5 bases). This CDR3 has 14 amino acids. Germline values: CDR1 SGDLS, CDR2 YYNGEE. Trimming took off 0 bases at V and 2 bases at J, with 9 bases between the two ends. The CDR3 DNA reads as TGTGCCAGCAGCGTAGGGACCAGGGCCTACGAGCAGTACTTC. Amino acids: CASSVGTRAYEQYF.

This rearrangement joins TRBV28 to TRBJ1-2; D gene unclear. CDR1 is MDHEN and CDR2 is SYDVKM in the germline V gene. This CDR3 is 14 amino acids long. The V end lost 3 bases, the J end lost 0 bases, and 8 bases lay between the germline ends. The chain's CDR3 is CASSFSGSNYGYTF. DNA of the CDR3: TGTGCCAGCAGTTTTTCAGGTTCTAACTATGGCTACACCTTC.

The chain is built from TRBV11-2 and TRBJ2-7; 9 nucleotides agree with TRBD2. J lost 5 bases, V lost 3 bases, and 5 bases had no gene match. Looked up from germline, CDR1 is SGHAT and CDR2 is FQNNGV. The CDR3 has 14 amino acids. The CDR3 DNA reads TGTGCCAGCAGCTTGCGGGAGGGCCGGGACGAGCAGTACTTC. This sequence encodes CASSLREGRDEQYF.

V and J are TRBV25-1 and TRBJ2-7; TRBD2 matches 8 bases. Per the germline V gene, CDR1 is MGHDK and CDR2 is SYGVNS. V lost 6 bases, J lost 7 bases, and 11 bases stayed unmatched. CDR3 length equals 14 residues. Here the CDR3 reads CASSRTGGFGEQYF. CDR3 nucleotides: TGTGCCAGCAGCCGGACGGGGGGGTTCGGGGAGCAGTACTTC.

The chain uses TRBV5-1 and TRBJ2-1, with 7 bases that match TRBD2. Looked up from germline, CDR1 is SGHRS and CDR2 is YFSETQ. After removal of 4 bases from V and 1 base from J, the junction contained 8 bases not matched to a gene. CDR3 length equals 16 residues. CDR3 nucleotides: TGCGCCAGCAGCCCTCGTGGGGGGGAGTCCTACAATGAGCAGTTCTTC. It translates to CASSPRGGESYNEQFF.

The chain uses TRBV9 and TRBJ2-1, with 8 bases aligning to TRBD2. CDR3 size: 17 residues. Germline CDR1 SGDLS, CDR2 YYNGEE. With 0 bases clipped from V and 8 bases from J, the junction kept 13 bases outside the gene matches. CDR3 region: CASSVVDTGLAGDEQFF. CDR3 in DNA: TGTGCCAGCAGCGTAGTTGATACCGGGCTAGCGGGCGATGAGCAGTTCTTC.

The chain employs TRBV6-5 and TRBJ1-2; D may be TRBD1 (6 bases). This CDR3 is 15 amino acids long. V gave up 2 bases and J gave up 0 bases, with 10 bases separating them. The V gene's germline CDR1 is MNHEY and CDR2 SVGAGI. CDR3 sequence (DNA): TGTGCCAGCAGTTACGGGGGCACGCCTAACTATGGCTACACCTTC. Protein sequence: CASSYGGTPNYGYTF.